These 32 T cell receptor beta chains share one sample of origin, sequenced in a study of T cell changes during pregnancy in multiple sclerosis. Only in-frame clones appear in the TCRdb table, and some are missing; sequencing was by immunoSEQ multiplex PCR. The sample has 85,000 to 95,000 clones; 75% to 95% are singletons. The sequences come from peripheral blood, collected after pregnancy. The receptors originated from a female donor in good health, enrolled as a control in a pregnancy study.

The J gene is TRBJ1-1, the V gene TRBV7-8; 10 nucleotides align to TRBD1. The CDR3 extends over 16 amino acids. V was pared by 5 bases and J by 2 bases, with 8 bases of the junction left unmatched. The germline V gene has CDR1 SGHVS and CDR2 FQNEAQ. The CDR3 is CASSPRTGGSNTEAFF. DNA of the CDR3: TGTGCCAGCAGCCCCAGGACAGGGGGATCAAACACTGAAGCTTTCTTT.

The chain carries TRBV19 and TRBJ1-1; D perhaps matches TRBD1 (6 bases). Trimming pared 3 bases from V and 4 bases from J, leaving 9 bases between. This CDR3 has 13 residues. Germline V gene sequence: CDR1 LNHDA, CDR2 SQIVND (reference sequence). The CDR3 DNA sequence: TGTGCCAGTAGTATCTCAGGGGCCACTGAAGCTTTCTTT. It encodes CASSISGATEAFF.

Remarks on this clone: The sample contains more than one DNA sequence encoding this CDR3. CDR3 nucleotides: TGCGCCAGCAGCCGGGACAGTAACTATGGCTACACCTTC. This translates into CASSRDSNYGYTF. The V call is TRBV5-1, the J call TRBJ1-2; 7 nucleotides line up with TRBD1. Germline V lookup: CDR1 SGHRS, CDR2 YFSETQ. The CDR3 extends over 13 amino acids. J was trimmed by 1 base and V by 4 bases; bases with no gene match: 1. Full variable domain (rest looked up from reference TRBV5-1 and TRBJ1-2): KAGVTQTPRYLIKTRGQQVTLSCSPISGHRSVSWYQQTPGQGLQFLFEYFSETQRNKGNFPGRFSGRQFSNSRSEMNVSTLELGDSALYLCASSRDSNYGYTFGSGTRLTVV.

The chain combines TRBV18 with TRBJ2-7, with 8 bases identical to TRBD1. Per the germline V gene, CDR1 is KGHSH and CDR2 is LQKENI. This CDR3 is built from 12 residues. The ends lost 6 bases at V and 5 bases at J; junction bases unmatched: 3. CDR3 bases: TGTGCCAGCTCGCAACAGGGGGACGAGCAGTACTTC. Amino acid sequence: CASSQQGDEQYF.

The chain is built from TRBV6-5 and TRBJ2-7; a weak D match, TRBD1 (6 bases). The V gene lost 3 bases and the J gene lost 0 bases, with 9 bases spanning the gap. Per the germline V gene, CDR1 is MNHEY and CDR2 is SVGAGI. The CDR3 consists of 14 residues. The CDR3 coding sequence is TGTGCCAGCAGTTATACAGGGCGCTCCTACGAGCAGTACTTC. Encoded protein: CASSYTGRSYEQYF.

The chain joins TRBV5-4 to TRBJ1-4; 7 bases match TRBD1. The CDR3 loop spans 16 amino acids. From germline, CDR1 is SGHNT and CDR2 YYREEE (reference sequence). Trimming took 0 bases from V and 3 from J; bases not matched to a gene: 5. DNA for the CDR3: TGTGCCAGCAGCTTGGGGACGGGACAGCCTAATGAAAAACTGTTTTTT. Translating it yields CASSLGTGQPNEKLFF.

The rearrangement links TRBV6-6 to TRBJ2-3; perhaps TRBD2 as D (5 bases). V was shortened by 10 bases and J by 10 bases, with 21 bases between the two germline ends. CDR3 length: 13 amino acids. The germline V gene has CDR1 MNHNY and CDR2 SVGAGI (reference sequence). CDR3 in amino acids: CATRRSPQDAQYF. CDR3 coding DNA: TGTGCCACCAGGAGGAGTCCTCAAGACGCGCAGTATTTT.

This clone was detected a few times. This sequence joins TRBV10-3 and TRBJ1-2, with D possibly TRBD1 on 5 matching bases. The CDR3 has 14 residues. Germline V lookup: CDR1 ENHRY, CDR2 SYGVKD. Trimming shortened V by 11 bases and J by 3 bases, and 19 bases separated the two germline ends. The CDR3 DNA follows: TGTGCCCCGACCTCCACACAGGCCTACTATGGCTACACCTTC. It translates to CAPTSTQAYYGYTF.

This clone showed up just once. The chain combines TRBV4-3 with TRBJ1-6; 8 bases fit TRBD1. This CDR3 is 15 amino acids long. Unmatched junction bases numbered 8, after V lost 2 bases and J lost 11 bases. In germline, CDR1 is LGHNA, CDR2 YSLEER. This chain's CDR3 is CASSQRTGRSAPLHF. CDR3 DNA: TGCGCCAGCAGCCAACGGACAGGGCGATCAGCACCCCTCCACTTT.

This chain joins TRBV18 and TRBJ2-2; D possibly corresponds to TRBD1 (6 bases). The CDR3 is 14 residues long. Germline CDR1 and CDR2: KGHSH and LQKENI. The germline V and J ends were trimmed by 9 bases and 2 bases, with 13 bases remaining between them. For the CDR3, the DNA is TGTGCCAGTAACGACAGGTTCAACACCGGGGAGCTGTTTTTT. The encoded protein is CASNDRFNTGELFF. The full variable domain, with the rest looked up from reference TRBV18 and TRBJ2-2, is NAGVMQNPRHLVRRRGQEARLRCSPMKGHSHVYWYRQLPEEGLKFMVYLQKENIIDESGMPKERFSAEFPKEGPSILRIQQVVRGDSAAYFCASNDRFNTGELFFGEGSRLTVL.

J is TRBJ1-1 and V is TRBV7-9; weak D call: TRBD1 (5 bases). The CDR3 extends over 14 amino acids. From germline, CDR1 is SEHNR and CDR2 FQNEAQ (reference sequence). Trimming cost V 1 base and J 2 bases, with 8 bases left between them. The chain's CDR3 is CASSLGTSNTEAFF. CDR3 coding DNA: TGTGCCAGCAGCTTAGGGACATCCAACACTGAAGCTTTCTTT.

V is TRBV14 and J is TRBJ2-3; D might be TRBD2 (6 bases). Trimming pared 4 bases from V and 4 bases from J, leaving 15 bases between. CDR3 size: 15 residues. Germline-derived CDR1 and CDR2 are SGHDN and FVKESK. The CDR3 DNA reads as TGTGCCAGCAGCCGCCGGGGGAGAAGTGCAGATACGCAGTATTTT. It codes for CASSRRGRSADTQYF.

The chain couples TRBV5-1 to TRBJ2-6; D uncertain. CDR1 SGHRS and CDR2 YFSETQ come from the germline V gene. The CDR3 has 15 amino acids. The V gene lost 2 bases and the J gene lost 0 bases, with 6 bases spanning the gap. The CDR3 DNA sequence: TGCGCCAGCAGCTTAGCGCTCTCTGGGGCCAACGTCCTGACTTTC. Residues: CASSLALSGANVLTF.

The rearrangement links TRBV14 to TRBJ2-3, with 10 nucleotides matching TRBD2. Unmatched junction bases numbered 9, after V lost 2 bases and J lost 10 bases. This CDR3 contains 15 residues. The germline V gene encodes CDR1 SGHDN and CDR2 FVKESK. The CDR3 spells CASSQLRGAGGPQYF. CDR3 DNA sequence: TGTGCCAGCAGCCAACTTAGAGGAGCGGGGGGGCCGCAGTATTTT.

This clone was seen just once. This rearrangement joins TRBV27 to TRBJ2-6; maybe TRBD1 (5 bases). The CDR3 length is 15 residues. The V and J ends lost 3 bases and 4 bases respectively, with 10 bases between them. Germline lookup yields CDR1 MNHEY and CDR2 SMNVEV (reference sequence). CDR3 in amino acids: CASSFPGSGANVLTF. CDR3 sequence (DNA): TGTGCCAGCAGTTTCCCAGGGTCCGGGGCCAACGTCCTGACTTTC.

This rearrangement joins TRBV11-2 to TRBJ1-2, with unresolved D. The V and J ends lost 0 bases and 4 bases respectively, with 15 bases between them. Germline CDR1 SGHAT, CDR2 FQNNGV. The length of the CDR3 is 16 residues. The CDR3 nucleotides read TGTGCCAGCAGCTTAGATCTAATGGGTTCAGGCTATGGCTACACCTTC. This codes for CASSLDLMGSGYGYTF. The variable domain in full, completed from reference TRBV11-2 and TRBJ1-2, reads EAGVAQSPRYKIIEKRQSVAFWCNPISGHATLYWYQQILGQGPKLLIQFQNNGVVDDSQLPKDRFSAERLKGVDSTLKIQPAKLEDSAVYLCASSLDLMGSGYGYTFGSGTRLTVV.

This clone was seen a few times. The CDR3 sequence is CAISESRGTGGAYEQFF. In DNA form, the CDR3 reads TGTGCCATCAGTGAGTCGAGAGGGACAGGTGGTGCCTATGAGCAGTTCTTC. V and J are TRBV10-3 and TRBJ2-1; 8 bases agree with TRBD1. The CDR3 consists of 17 residues. The V gene end was trimmed by 0 bases and the J gene end by 8 bases; junction bases not matched to a gene: 12. Germline CDR1 and CDR2: ENHRY and SYGVKD.

The rearrangement uses TRBV30 and TRBJ1-1, with 7 bases aligning to TRBD1. Germline V gives CDR1 GTSNPN, CDR2 SVGIG (reference sequence). V dropped 6 bases and J dropped 9; count of bases not matched to a gene: 7. The CDR3 runs 11 residues. The CDR3 protein is CACQPGQKAFF. CDR3 bases: TGTGCCTGCCAGCCGGGACAGAAAGCTTTCTTT.

The rearrangement joins TRBV9 to TRBJ1-6, with 7 bases identical to TRBD1. V dropped 6 bases and J dropped 5; count of bases not matched to a gene: 5. CDR3 length: 14 residues. Per germline, CDR1 SGDLS and CDR2 YYNGEE. CDR3: CASTRGTDNSPLHF. CDR3 sequence (DNA): TGTGCCAGCACCCGGGGGACAGATAATTCACCCCTCCACTTT.

This rearrangement joins TRBV30 to TRBJ2-5; 11 nucleotides match TRBD2. V was pared by 2 bases and J by 4 bases, with 9 bases of the junction left unmatched. Looked up from germline, CDR1 is GTSNPN and CDR2 is SVGIG (reference sequence). The CDR3 contains 16 residues. The CDR3 sequence is CAWSRRLAGKTETQYF. Written as DNA, the CDR3 is TGTGCCTGGAGTCGCAGACTAGCGGGGAAAACAGAGACCCAGTACTTC.

The chain employs TRBV7-2 and TRBJ1-3, with TRBD1 as a possible D gene (5 bases). V lost 5 bases, J lost 10 bases, and 15 bases lay in between. The germline gives CDR1 SGHTA, CDR2 FQGNSA. This CDR3 contains 13 residues. CDR3 DNA: TGTGCCAGCAGCCCTTCGCATGGGGGGACCATATATTTT. Amino acid sequence: CASSPSHGGTIYF.

V gene TRBV7-9 combines with J gene TRBJ2-5; 13 bases match TRBD2. There are 16 residues in the CDR3. The germline V gene has CDR1 SEHNR and CDR2 FQNEAQ (reference sequence). The V gene end was trimmed by 5 bases and the J gene end by 4 bases; junction bases not matched to a gene: 7. CDR3 nucleotide sequence: TGTGCCAGCAGCCCAACTAGCGGGGGGGCCTTAGAGACCCAGTACTTC. This codes for CASSPTSGGALETQYF.

In its sample, this clone was seen a few times. The rearrangement links TRBV13 to TRBJ1-1; TRBD1 matches 9 bases. This CDR3 contains 16 residues. The germline V gene encodes CDR1 PRHDT and CDR2 FYEKMQ (reference sequence). The V gene end was trimmed by 4 bases and the J gene end by 0 bases; junction bases not matched to a gene: 6. In DNA, the CDR3 is TGTGCCAGCAGCTCATACAGGGGGCGCGTGAACACTGAAGCTTTCTTT. This gives the protein CASSSYRGRVNTEAFF.

The V call is TRBV7-9, the J call TRBJ1-1, with 11 bases fitting TRBD1. The germline gives CDR1 SEHNR, CDR2 FQNEAQ (reference sequence). The CDR3 contains 16 residues. J lost 4 bases, V lost 3 bases, and 7 bases had no gene match. The CDR3 DNA reads TGTGCCAGCAGCTTTGGACAGGGGGCGCGCTCCACTGAAGCTTTCTTT. This codes for CASSFGQGARSTEAFF.

This rearrangement joins TRBV14 to TRBJ2-1, with 10 positions matching TRBD1. Germline trimming cut 1 base from V and 4 bases from J; bases unmatched to any gene: 1. The CDR3 contains 15 residues. In germline, CDR1 is SGHDN, CDR2 FVKESK. The CDR3: CASSQGQGAYNEQFF. The CDR3 DNA reads TGTGCCAGCAGCCAAGGACAGGGGGCTTACAATGAGCAGTTCTTC.

V is TRBV4-1 and J is TRBJ1-1; 9 bases agree with TRBD1. This CDR3 is built from 15 residues. The J segment lost 6 bases and the V segment lost 1 base, leaving 6 bases of the junction unmatched. Germline V CDR1 and CDR2: MGHRA, YSYEKL. CDR3 loop: CASSQGPQGASEAFF. The DNA for the CDR3 is TGCGCCAGCAGCCAAGGCCCACAGGGGGCCTCTGAAGCTTTCTTT.

The chain links TRBV29-1 to TRBJ2-7, with 7 bases aligning to TRBD2. The CDR3 covers 12 residues. CDR1 and CDR2 from the germline V gene are SQVTM and ANQGSEA. The ends lost 7 bases at V and 5 bases at J; junction bases unmatched: 8. CDR3 DNA sequence: TGCAGCGCCGACGGGAGGAGGAACGAGCAGTACTTC. Translation gives CSADGRRNEQYF.

This sequence joins TRBV19 and TRBJ2-2, with 8 bases matching TRBD1. Germline CDR1 reads LNHDA; CDR2 reads SQIVND (reference sequence). The CDR3 has 15 amino acids. Germline trimming cut 7 bases from V and 5 bases from J; bases unmatched to any gene: 9. CDR3 sequence reads: CASTPRRTGTGELFF. The DNA of the CDR3 is TGTGCCAGTACCCCGCGAAGGACAGGGACCGGGGAGCTGTTTTTT.

The rearrangement uses TRBV19 and TRBJ2-1, with a possible D match to TRBD1 (6 bases). CDR1 is LNHDA, CDR2 SQIVND, per germline (reference sequence). With 7 bases removed from V and 8 bases from J, the gap between germline ends came to 15 bases. The CDR3 is 13 amino acids. DNA for the CDR3: TGTGCCAGTAAGGAGACAGGTTTCCATGAGCAGTTCTTC. Its translation: CASKETGFHEQFF.

V and J are TRBV20-1 and TRBJ1-1, with D possibly being TRBD1 (5 bases). The CDR3 loop spans 10 amino acids. V was trimmed by 0 bases and J by 14 bases, leaving 10 bases between them. Looked up from germline, CDR1 is DFQATT and CDR2 is SNEGSKA (reference sequence). DNA for the CDR3: TGCAGTGCTAGAGATGGGGCTGTCTTCTTT. It is translated as CSARDGAVFF.

The genes are TRBV19 and TRBJ1-5; D is unresolved. This CDR3 has 14 amino acids. Germline V lookup: CDR1 LNHDA, CDR2 SQIVND (reference sequence). V was clipped by 3 bases and J by 3 bases, with 9 bases between them. The CDR3 sequence: CASSILVFNQPQHF. In DNA form, the CDR3 reads TGTGCCAGTAGTATTTTAGTTTTCAATCAGCCCCAGCATTTT.

The CDR3 nucleotides read TGTGCCAGTAGTATGGTCCCAGGCTCCGGGGGGTACGAGCAGTACTTC. This translates into CASSMVPGSGGYEQYF. The V gene is TRBV19, the J gene TRBJ2-7, with 7 bases matching TRBD2. Trimming at V came to 3 bases and at J to 4 bases, leaving 12 bases not matched to a gene. The CDR3 consists of 16 residues. Germline-derived CDR1 and CDR2 are LNHDA and SQIVND (reference sequence).